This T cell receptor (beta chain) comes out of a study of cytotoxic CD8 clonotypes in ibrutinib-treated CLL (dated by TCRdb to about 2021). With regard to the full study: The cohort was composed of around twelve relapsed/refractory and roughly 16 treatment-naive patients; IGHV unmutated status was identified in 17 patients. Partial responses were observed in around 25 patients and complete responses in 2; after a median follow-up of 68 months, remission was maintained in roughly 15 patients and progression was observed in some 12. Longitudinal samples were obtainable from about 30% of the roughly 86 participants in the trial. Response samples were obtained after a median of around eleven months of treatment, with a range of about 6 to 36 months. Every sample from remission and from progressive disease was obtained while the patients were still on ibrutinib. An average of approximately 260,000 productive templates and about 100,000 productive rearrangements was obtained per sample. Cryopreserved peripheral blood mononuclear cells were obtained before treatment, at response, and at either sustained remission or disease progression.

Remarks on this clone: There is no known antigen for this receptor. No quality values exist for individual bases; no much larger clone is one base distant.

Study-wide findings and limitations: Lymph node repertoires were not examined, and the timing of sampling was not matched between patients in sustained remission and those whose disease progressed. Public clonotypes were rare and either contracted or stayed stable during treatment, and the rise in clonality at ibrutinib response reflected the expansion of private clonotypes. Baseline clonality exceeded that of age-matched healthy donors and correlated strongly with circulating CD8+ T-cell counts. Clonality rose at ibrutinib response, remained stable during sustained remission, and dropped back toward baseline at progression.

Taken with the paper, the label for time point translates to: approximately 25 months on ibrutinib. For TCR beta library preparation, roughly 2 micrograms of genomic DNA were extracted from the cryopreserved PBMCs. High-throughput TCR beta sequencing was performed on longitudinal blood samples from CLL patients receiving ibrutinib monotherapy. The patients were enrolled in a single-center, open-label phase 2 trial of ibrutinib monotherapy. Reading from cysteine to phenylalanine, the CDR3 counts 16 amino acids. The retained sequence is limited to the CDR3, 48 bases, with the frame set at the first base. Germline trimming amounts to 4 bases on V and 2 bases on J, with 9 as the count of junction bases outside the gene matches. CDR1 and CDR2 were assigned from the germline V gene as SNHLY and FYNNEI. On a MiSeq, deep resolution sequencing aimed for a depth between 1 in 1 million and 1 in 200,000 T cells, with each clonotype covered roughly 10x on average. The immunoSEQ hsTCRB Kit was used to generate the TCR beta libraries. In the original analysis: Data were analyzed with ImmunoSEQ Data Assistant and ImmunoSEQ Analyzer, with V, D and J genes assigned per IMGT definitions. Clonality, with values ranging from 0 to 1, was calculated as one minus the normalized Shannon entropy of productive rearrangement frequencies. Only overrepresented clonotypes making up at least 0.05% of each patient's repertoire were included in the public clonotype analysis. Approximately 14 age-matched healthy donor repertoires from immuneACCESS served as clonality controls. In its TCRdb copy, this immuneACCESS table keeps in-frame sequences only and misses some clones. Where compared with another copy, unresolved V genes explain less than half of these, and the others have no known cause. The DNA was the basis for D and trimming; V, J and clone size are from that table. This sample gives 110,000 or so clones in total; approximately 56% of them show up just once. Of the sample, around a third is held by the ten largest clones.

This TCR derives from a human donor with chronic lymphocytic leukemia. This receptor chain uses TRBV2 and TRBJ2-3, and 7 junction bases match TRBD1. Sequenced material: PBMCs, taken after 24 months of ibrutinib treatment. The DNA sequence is TGTGCCAGCAGTGGTAAACCCAGGGGGTTCACAGATACGCAGTATTTT. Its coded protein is CASSGKPRGFTDTQYF.